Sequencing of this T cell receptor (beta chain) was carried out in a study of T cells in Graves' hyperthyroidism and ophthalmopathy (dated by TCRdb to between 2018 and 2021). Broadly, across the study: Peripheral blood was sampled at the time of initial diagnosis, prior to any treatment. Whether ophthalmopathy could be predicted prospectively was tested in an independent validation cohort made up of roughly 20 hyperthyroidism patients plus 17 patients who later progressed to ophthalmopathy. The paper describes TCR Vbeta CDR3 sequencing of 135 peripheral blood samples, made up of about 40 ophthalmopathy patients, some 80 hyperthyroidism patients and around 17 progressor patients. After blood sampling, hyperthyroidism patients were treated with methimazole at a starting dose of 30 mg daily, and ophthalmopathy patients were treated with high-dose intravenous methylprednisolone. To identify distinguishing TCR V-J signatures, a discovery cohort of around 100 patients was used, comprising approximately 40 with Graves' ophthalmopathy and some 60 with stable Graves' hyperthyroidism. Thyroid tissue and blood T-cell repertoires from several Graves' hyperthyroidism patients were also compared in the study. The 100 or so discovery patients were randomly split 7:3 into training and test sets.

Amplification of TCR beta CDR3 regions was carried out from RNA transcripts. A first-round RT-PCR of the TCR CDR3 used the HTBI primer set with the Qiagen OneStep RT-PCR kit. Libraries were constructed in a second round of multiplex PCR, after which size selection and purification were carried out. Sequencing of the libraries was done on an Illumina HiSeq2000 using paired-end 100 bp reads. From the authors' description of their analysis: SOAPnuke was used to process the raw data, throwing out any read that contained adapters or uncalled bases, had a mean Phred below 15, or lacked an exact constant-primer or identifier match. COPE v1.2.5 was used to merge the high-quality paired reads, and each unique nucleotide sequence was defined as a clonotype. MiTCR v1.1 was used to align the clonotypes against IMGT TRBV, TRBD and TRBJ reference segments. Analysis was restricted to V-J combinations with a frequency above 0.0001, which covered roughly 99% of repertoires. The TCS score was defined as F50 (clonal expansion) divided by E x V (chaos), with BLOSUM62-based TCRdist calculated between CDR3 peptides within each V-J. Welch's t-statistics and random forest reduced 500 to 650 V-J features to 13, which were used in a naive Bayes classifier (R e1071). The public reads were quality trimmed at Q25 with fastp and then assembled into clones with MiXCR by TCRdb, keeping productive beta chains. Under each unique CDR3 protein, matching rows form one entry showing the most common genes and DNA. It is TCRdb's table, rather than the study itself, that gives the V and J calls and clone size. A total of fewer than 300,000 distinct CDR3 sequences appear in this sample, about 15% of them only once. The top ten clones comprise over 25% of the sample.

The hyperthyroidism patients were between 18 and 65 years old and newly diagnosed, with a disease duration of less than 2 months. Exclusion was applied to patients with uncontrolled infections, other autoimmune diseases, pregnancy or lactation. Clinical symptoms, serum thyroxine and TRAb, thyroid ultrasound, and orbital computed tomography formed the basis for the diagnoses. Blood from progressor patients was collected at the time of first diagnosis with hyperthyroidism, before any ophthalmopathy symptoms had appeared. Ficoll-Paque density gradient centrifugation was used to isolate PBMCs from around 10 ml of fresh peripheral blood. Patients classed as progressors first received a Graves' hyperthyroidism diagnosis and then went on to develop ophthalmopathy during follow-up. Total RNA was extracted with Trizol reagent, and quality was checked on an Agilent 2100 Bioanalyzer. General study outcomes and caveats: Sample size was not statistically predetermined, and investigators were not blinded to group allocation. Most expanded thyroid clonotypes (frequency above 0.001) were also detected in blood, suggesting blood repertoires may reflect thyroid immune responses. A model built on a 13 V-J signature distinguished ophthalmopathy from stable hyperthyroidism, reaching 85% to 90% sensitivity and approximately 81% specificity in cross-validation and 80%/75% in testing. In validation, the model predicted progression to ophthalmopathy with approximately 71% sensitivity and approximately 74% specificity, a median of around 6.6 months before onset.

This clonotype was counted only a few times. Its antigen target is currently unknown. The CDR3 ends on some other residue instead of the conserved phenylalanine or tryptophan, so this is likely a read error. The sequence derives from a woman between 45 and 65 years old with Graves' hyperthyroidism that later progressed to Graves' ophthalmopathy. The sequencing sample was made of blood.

The DNA sequence is given as TGTGCCCGCAGTCCCTCCAGGGGCTCCTACAATGAGCAGTTCCTC. Translated, this is CARSPSRGSYNEQFL. The rearranged chain carries TRBV12-3 or TRBV12-4 and TRBJ2-1; TRBD1 is possibly the D segment (6 matching bases). From its first to its last residue, the CDR3 has 15 amino acids. Just the 45-base CDR3 DNA is kept, in frame starting at base 1.